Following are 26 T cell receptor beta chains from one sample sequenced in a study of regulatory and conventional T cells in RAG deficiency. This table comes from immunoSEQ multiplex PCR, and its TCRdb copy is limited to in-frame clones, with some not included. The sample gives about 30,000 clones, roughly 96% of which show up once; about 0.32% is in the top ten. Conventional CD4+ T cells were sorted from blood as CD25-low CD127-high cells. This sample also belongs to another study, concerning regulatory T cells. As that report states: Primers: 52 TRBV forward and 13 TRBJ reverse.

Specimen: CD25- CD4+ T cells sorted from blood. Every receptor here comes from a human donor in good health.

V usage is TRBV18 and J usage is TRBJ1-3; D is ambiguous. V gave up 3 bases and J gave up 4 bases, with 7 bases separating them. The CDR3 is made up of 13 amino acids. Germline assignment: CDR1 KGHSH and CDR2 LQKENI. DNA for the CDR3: TGTGCCAGCTCACCGGGCGCGGGAAACACCATATATTTT. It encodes CASSPGAGNTIYF.

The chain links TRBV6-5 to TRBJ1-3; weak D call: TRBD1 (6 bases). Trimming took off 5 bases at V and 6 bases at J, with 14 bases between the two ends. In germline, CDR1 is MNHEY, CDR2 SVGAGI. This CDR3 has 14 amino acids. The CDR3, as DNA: TGTGCCAGCAGTCCGGACAGTCGGTTAAACACCATATATTTT. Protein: CASSPDSRLNTIYF.

CDR3 bases: TGTGCCTGGAGTCCCGGGGGAACAGATACGCAGTATTTT. Protein: CAWSPGGTDTQYF. The rearrangement joins TRBV30 to TRBJ2-3; weak D call: TRBD2 (6 bases). V dropped 2 bases and J dropped 3 bases, with 9 bases sitting between them. The length of the CDR3 is 13 residues. Germline lookup yields CDR1 GTSNPN and CDR2 SVGIG (reference sequence).

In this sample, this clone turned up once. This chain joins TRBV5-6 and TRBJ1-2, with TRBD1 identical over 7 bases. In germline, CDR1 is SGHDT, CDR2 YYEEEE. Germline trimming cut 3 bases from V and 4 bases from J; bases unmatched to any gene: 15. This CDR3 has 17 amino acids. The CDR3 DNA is TGTGCCAGCAGCTCCTTAGGACAGGACAAACGAGGCTATGGCTACACCTTC. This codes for CASSSLGQDKRGYGYTF.

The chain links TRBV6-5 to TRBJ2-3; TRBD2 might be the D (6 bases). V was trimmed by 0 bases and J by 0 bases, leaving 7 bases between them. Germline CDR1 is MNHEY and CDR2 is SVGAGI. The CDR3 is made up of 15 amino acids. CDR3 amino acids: CASSYSSGSTDTQYF. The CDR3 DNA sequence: TGTGCCAGCAGTTACTCTAGCGGAAGCACAGATACGCAGTATTTT.

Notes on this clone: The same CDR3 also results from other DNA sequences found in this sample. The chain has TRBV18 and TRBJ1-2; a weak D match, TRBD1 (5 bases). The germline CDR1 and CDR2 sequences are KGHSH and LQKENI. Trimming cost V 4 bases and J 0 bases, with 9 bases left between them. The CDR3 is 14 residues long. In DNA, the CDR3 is TGTGCCAGCTCACGTCAGGGTACTAACTATGGCTACACCTTC. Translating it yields CASSRQGTNYGYTF.

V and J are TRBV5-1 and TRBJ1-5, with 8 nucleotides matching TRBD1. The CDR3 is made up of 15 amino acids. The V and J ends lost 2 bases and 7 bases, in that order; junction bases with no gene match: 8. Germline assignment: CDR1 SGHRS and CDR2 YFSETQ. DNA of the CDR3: TGCGCCAGCAGCTTTGGCGGACAGGGCTGGCAGCCCCAGCATTTT. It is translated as CASSFGGQGWQPQHF.

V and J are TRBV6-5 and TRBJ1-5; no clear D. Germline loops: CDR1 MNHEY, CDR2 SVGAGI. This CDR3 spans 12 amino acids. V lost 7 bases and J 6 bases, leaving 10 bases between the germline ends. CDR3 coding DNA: TGTGCCAGCAAGTCCGGAGGTCAGCCCCAGCATTTT. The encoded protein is CASKSGGQPQHF.

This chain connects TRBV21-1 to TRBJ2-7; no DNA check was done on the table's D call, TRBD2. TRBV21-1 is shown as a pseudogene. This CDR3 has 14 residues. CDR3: CASSKEASSYEQYF. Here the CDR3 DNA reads TGTGCCAGCAGCAAGGAGGCGAGCTCCTACGAGCAGTACTTC.

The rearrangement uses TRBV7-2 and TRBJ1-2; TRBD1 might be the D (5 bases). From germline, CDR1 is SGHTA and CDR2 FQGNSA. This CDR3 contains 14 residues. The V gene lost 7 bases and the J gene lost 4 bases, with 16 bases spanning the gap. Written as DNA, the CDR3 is TGTGCCAGCACCCCCGGACACACTATCTATGGCTACACCTTC. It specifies CASTPGHTIYGYTF.

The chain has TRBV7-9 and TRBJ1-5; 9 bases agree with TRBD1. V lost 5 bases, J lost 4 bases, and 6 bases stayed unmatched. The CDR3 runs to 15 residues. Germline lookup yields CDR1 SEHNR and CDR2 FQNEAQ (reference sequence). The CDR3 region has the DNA TGTGCCAGCAGCCCCCAGGGGACAGGGAATCAGCCCCAGCATTTT. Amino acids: CASSPQGTGNQPQHF. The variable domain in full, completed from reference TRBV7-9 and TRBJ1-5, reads DTGVSQNPRHKITKRGQNVTFRCDPISEHNRLYWYRQTLGQGPEFLTYFQNEAQLEKSRLLSDRFSAERPKGSFSTLEIQRTEQGDSAMYLCASSPQGTGNQPQHFGDGTRLSIL.

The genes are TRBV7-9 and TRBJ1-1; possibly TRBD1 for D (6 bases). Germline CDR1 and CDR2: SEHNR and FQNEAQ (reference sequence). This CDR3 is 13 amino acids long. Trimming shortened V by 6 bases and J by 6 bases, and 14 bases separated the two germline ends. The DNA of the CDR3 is TGTGCCAGCAGTCCATCAGGGGTACCTGAAGCTTTCTTT. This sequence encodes CASSPSGVPEAFF.

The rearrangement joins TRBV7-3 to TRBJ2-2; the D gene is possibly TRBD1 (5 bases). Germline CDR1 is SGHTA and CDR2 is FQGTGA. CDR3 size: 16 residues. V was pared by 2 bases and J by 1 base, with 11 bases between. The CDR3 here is CASSLLGQGNTGELFF. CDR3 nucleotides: TGTGCCAGCAGCTTATTAGGCCAGGGGAACACCGGGGAGCTGTTTTTT.

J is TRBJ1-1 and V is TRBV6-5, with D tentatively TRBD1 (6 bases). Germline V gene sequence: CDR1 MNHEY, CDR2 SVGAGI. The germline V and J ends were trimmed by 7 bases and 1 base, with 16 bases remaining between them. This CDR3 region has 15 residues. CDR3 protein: CASKLGGGRNTEAFF. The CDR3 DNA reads TGTGCCAGCAAGTTAGGGGGGGGCCGGAACACTGAAGCTTTCTTT.

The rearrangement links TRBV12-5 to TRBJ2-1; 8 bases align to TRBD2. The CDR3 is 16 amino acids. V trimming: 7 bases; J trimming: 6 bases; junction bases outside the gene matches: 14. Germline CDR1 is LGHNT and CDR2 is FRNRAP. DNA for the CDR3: TGTGCTAGTGCCCGCCGGGGTAGCGGGATTATCAATGAGCAGTTCTTC. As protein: CASARRGSGIINEQFF. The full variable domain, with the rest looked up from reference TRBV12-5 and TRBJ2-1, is DARVTQTPRHKVTEMGQEVTMRCQPILGHNTVFWYRQTMMQGLELLAYFRNRAPLDDSGMPKDRFSAEMPDATLATLKIQPSEPRDSAVYFCASARRGSGIINEQFFGPGTRLTVL.

CDR3 bases: TGTGCCAGCAGTTACTTTGGCGGGGGGGCGGGTGAGCAGTTCTTC. Residues: CASSYFGGGAGEQFF. The chain couples TRBV6-5 to TRBJ2-1; TRBD2 matches at 9 bases. The CDR3 has 15 amino acids. V lost 1 base to trimming and J lost 9 bases; unmatched junction nucleotides: 7. Germline V lookup: CDR1 MNHEY, CDR2 SVGAGI.

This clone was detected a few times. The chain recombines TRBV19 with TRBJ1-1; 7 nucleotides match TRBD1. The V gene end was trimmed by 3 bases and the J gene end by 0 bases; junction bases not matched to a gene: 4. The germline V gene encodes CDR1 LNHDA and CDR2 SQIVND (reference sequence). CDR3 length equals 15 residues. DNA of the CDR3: TGTGCCAGTAGTATCCGACAGGGCATGAACACTGAAGCTTTCTTT. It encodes CASSIRQGMNTEAFF.

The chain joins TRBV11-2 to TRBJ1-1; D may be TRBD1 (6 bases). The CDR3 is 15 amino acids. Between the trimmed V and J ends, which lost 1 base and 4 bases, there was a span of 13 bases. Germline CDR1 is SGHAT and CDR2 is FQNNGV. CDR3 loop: CASSLARGGSTEAFF. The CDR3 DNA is TGTGCCAGCAGCTTAGCTCGAGGGGGTAGCACTGAAGCTTTCTTT.

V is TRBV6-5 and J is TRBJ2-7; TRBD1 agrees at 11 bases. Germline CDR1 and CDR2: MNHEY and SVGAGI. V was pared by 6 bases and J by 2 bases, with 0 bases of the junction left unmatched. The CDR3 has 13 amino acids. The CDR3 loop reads CASRDRGPYEQYF. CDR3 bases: TGTGCCAGCAGGGACAGGGGGCCCTACGAGCAGTACTTC.

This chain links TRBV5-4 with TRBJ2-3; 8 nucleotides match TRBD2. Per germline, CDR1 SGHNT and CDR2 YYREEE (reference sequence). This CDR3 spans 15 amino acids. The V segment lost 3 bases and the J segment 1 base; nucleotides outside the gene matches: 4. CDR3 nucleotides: TGTGCCAGCAGCTCCGGGGGGGTCGGCACAGATACGCAGTATTTT. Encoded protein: CASSSGGVGTDTQYF.

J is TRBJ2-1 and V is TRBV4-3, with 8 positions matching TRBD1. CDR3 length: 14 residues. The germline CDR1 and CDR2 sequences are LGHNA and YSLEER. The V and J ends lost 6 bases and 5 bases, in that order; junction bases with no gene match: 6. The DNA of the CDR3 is TGCGCCAGCAGTCGGACAGGGACCAACAATGAGCAGTTCTTC. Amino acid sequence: CASSRTGTNNEQFF.

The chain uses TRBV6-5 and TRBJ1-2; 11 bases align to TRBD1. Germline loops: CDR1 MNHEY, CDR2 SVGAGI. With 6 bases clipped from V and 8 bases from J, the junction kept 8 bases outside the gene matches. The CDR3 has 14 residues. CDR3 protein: CASSLDRGRLGYTF. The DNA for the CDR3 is TGTGCCAGCAGCCTGGACAGGGGGCGATTGGGCTACACCTTC.

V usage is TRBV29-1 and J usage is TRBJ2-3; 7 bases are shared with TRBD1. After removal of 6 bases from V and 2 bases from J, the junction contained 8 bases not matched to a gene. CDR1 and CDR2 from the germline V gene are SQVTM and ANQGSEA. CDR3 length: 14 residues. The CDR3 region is CSVARDSTTDTQYF. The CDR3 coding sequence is TGCAGCGTGGCCCGGGACAGTACCACAGATACGCAGTATTTT.

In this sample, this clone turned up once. The CDR3: CASSQKSAGTTNYEQYF. The CDR3 DNA reads as TGCGCCAGCAGCCAAAAGTCGGCAGGGACAACCAACTACGAGCAGTACTTC. V is TRBV4-1 and J is TRBJ2-7, with a possible D match to TRBD1 (6 bases). This CDR3 is built from 17 residues. Trimming removed 2 bases from V and 3 bases from J, with 20 bases in between. CDR1 and CDR2 (germline): MGHRA, YSYEKL.

This CDR3 is CASIPQGWIYGYTF. The DNA of the CDR3 is TGTGCCAGCATTCCCCAGGGGTGGATCTATGGCTACACCTTC. The chain employs TRBV6-6 and TRBJ1-2; D is perhaps TRBD1 (6 bases). Germline values: CDR1 MNHNY, CDR2 SVGAGI (reference sequence). The CDR3 contains 14 residues. The V and J ends lost 7 bases and 4 bases respectively, with 16 bases between them.

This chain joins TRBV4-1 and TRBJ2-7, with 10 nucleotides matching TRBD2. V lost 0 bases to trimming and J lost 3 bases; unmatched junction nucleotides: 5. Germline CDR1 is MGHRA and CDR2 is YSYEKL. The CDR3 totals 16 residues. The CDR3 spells CASSQEKAGGHYEQYF. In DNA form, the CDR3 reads TGCGCCAGCAGCCAAGAAAAAGCGGGGGGGCACTACGAGCAGTACTTC.